This TCR beta chain was obtained from a study of T cell responses to AZD1222 COVID-19 vaccine (dated by TCRdb to about 2021). Looking at the study overall: A total of under 250 trial participants underwent TCR sequencing, of whom under 220 had received two doses of AZD1222 and about 25 had received two doses of the MenACWY control vaccine. Enrollment into the trials was organized by age into subgroups of 18-55, 56-69 and 70-plus years, and those subgroups contained roughly 150, 30 and 60 TCR-sequenced participants, respectively.

The germline V gene supplies CDR1 MNHEY and CDR2 SVGAGI. Including the terminal cysteine and phenylalanine, the CDR3 comprises 15 residues. Of all the DNA, just the CDR3 is kept, 45 bases in frame from base 1. Ends trimmed: V by 6 bases, J by 7 bases; bases unmatched to a gene: 7. Results the study describes overall, beyond this receptor: No day 14 peak-response samples were available, so repertoires were characterized only after the peak T cell response. Conclusions about previously exposed vaccinees are limited because only six or seven AZD1222 recipients were SARS-CoV-2 seropositive at baseline. The 56-69-year group was small, and its depth increase did not reach significance, likely because of low power. After two AZD1222 doses, spike-specific TCR breadth and depth were significantly higher than at day 0 and than in MenACWY recipients. Reportedly, almost half of the unique spike-specific TCRs recognized epitopes lying outside the regions that are mutated in the B.1.351 and B.1.1.7 variants. Most participants were white British and females outnumbered males, and the authors suggested that clonal diversity may have been underestimated. CD4 TCRs associated with the vaccine covered the entire spike protein, and the dominant responses were in regions 160-218 and 743-854.

The time point label, as the study defines it: about 28 days (+/-7) after the second vaccine dose. AZD1222 recipients whose second dose came at about 4 weeks and those whose second dose came at about 12 weeks were combined into one group, since spike-specific TCR depth and breadth did not differ between the two schedules. The vaccinee samples were drawn from two UK trials, COV001 and COV002, one of which was a single-blind randomized controlled phase 2/3 trial testing AZD1222 (ChAdOx1 nCoV-19) in healthy adults. For TCRbeta chain sequencing, PBMC samples were collected from trial participants at day 0 and at day 28 after the second dose. The CDR3 regions of human TCRbeta chains were analyzed by immunosequencing. Per the source publication's procedure: TCRs in the repertoires were matched against a reference library of SARS-CoV-2-specific TCRs that had been generated with the MIRA antigen-specificity platform. Breadth was defined as the fraction of unique TCRs that were SARS-CoV-2-associated, and depth was defined as the fraction of total T cells that were SARS-CoV-2-associated. Using the MIRA data, each spike-specific TCR was assigned both to the spike region to which the TCR was reactive and to a CD4 or CD8 class. Log10-transformed breadth and depth values were compared by one-way ANOVA with Sidak's multiple comparisons tests. TCRdb limited this immuneACCESS table to in-frame rearrangements with V and J called. A share of clones is missing; checked studies link under half to unresolved V genes, and the rest is unexplained. That table gives V, J and clone size, and the DNA gave D and trimming. Counted in this sample were 100,000 to 150,000 clones; approximately 90% of them appeared once. About 3% of the sample is held by the ten biggest clonotypes.

In the case of this clone: Its antigen specificity is not known. It has no much larger one-base neighbor in the sample; base qualities were not kept.

The sample consisted of peripheral blood, taken 28 days after the second AZD1222 dose. The clonotype was recovered from an adult who received the AZD1222 COVID-19 vaccine. Here the chain combines TRBV6-5 and TRBJ1-6; 9 central bases correspond to TRBD1. This receptor carries the CDR3 CASRGSGTGNSPLHF. The nucleotide sequence reads as follows: TGTGCCAGCAGAGGGTCCGGGACAGGGAATTCACCCCTCCACTTT.